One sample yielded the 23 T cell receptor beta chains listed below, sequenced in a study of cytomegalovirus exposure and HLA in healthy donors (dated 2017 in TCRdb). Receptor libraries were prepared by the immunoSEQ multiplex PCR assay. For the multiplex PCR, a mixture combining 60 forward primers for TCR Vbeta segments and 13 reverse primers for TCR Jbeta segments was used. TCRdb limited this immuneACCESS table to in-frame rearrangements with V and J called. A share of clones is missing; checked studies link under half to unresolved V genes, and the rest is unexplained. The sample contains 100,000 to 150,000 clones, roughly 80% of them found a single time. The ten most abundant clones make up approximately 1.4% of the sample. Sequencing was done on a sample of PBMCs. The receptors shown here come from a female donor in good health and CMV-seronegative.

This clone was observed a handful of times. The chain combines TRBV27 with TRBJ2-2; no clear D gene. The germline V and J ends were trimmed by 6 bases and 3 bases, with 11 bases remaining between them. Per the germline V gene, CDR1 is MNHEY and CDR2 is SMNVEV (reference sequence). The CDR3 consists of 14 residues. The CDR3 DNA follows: TGTGCCAGCAGACAGAATTGGGACACCGGGGAGCTGTTTTTT. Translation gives CASRQNWDTGELFF.

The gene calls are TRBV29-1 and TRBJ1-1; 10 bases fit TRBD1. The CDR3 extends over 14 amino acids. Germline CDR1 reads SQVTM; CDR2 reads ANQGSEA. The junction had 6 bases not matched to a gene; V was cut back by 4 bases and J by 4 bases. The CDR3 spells CSVARTGGGTEAFF. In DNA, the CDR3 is TGCAGCGTTGCCCGGACAGGGGGAGGCACTGAAGCTTTCTTT.

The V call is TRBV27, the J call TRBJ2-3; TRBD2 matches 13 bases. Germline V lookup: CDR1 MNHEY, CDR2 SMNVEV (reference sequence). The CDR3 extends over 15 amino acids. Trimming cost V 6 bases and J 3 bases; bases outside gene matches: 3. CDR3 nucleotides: TGTGCCAGCAGAGGACTAGCGGGAGAGACAGATACGCAGTATTTT. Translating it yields CASRGLAGETDTQYF.

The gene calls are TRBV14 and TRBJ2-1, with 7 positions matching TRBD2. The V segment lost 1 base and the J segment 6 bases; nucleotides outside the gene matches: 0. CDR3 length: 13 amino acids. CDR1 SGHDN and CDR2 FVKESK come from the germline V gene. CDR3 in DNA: TGTGCCAGCAGCCAAGGACTAGCCAATGAGCAGTTCTTC. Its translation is CASSQGLANEQFF.

CDR3 DNA sequence: TGCGCCAGCAGCCAAGATACCAGGGTAGAGACCCAGTACTTC. Translation: CASSQDTRVETQYF. The gene calls are TRBV4-3 and TRBJ2-5, with D possibly matching TRBD1 (5 bases). This CDR3 is 14 amino acids long. Germline-derived CDR1 and CDR2 are LGHNA and YSLEER. Trimming pared 0 bases from V and 4 bases from J, leaving 9 bases between.

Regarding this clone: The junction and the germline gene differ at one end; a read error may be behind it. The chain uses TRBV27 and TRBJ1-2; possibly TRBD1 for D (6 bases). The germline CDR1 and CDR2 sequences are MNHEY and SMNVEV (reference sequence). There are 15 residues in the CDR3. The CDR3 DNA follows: TGTACCAGCAGCCCCTTCGGACAGCCGAAGGATGGCTACACCTTC. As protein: CTSSPFGQPKDGYTF.

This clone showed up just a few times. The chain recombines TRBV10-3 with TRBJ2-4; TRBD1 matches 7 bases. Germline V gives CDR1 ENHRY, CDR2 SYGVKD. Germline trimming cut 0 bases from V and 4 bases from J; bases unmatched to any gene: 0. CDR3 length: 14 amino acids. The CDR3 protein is CAISESGQKNIQYF. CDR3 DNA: TGTGCCATCAGTGAGTCGGGACAGAAAAACATTCAGTACTTC.

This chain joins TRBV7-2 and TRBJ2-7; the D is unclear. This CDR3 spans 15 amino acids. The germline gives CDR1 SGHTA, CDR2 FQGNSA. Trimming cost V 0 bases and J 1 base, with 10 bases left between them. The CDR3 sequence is CASSLAWATSYEQYF. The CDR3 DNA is TGTGCCAGCAGCTTAGCGTGGGCTACGTCCTACGAGCAGTACTTC.

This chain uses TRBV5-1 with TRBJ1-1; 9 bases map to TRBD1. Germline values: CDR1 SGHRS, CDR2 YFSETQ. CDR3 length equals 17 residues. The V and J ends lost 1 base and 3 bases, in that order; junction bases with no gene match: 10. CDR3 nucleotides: TGCGCCAGCAGCTTGACAGGGGGCGCGTTTTATCACACTGAAGCTTTCTTT. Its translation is CASSLTGGAFYHTEAFF.

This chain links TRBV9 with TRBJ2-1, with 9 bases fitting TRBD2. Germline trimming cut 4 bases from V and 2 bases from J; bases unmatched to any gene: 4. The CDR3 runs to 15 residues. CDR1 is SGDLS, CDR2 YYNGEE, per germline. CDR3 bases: TGTGCCAGCAGCATGACTAGCGGCGCCTACAATGAGCAGTTCTTC. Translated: CASSMTSGAYNEQFF.

CDR3 loop: CASSPGLAGAGELFF. CDR3 nucleotide sequence: TGCGCCAGCAGTCCCGGACTAGCGGGAGCGGGGGAGCTGTTTTTT. This chain uses TRBV5-1 with TRBJ2-2, with 13 nucleotides matching TRBD2. This CDR3 region has 15 residues. Germline V lookup: CDR1 SGHRS, CDR2 YFSETQ. Trimming took 5 bases from V and 8 from J; bases not matched to a gene: 6.

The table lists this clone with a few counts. Written as DNA, the CDR3 is TGTGCCAGCTCACCACGGCCAACCGACAGGTACGAGCAGTACTTC. Amino acid sequence: CASSPRPTDRYEQYF. The V and J genes are TRBV18 and TRBJ2-7, with D perhaps matching TRBD1 (6 bases). The CDR3 spans 15 residues. In germline, CDR1 is KGHSH, CDR2 LQKENI. Trimming took off 1 base at V and 4 bases at J, with 14 bases between the two ends.

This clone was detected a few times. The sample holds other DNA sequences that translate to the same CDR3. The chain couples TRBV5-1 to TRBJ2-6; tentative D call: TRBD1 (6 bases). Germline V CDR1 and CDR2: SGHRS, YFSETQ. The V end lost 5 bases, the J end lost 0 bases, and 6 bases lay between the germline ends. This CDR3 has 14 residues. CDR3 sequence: CASRDSSGANVLTF. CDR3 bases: TGCGCCAGCAGGGACAGCTCTGGGGCCAACGTCCTGACTTTC.

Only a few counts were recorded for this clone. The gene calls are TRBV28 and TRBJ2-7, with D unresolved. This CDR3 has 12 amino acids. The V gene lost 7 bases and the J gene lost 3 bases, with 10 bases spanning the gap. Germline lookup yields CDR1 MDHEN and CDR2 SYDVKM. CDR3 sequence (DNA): TGTGCCAGCAAGAACCTCTACTACGAGCAGTACTTC. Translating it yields CASKNLYYEQYF.

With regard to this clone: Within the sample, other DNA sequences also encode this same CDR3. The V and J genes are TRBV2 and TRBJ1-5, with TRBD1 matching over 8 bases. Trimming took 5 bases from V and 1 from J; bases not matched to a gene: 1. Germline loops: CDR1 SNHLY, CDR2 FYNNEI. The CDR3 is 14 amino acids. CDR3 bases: TGTGCCAGCAGTAGACAGGGGAGCAATCAGCCCCAGCATTTT. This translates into CASSRQGSNQPQHF.

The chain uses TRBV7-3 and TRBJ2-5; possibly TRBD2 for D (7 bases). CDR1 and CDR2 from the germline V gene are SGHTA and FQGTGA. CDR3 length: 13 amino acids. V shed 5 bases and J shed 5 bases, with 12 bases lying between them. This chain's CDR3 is CASSRGAGETQYF. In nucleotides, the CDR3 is TGTGCCAGCAGCCGGGGGGCGGGTGAGACCCAGTACTTC.

CDR3: CASLPSGGFYNEQFF. The DNA of the CDR3 is TGTGCCAGCCTCCCCTCCGGCGGATTCTACAATGAGCAGTTCTTC. The V gene is TRBV18, the J gene TRBJ2-1; no firm D call. Germline values: CDR1 KGHSH, CDR2 LQKENI. Trimming took 8 bases from V and 3 from J, leaving 17 bases between them. CDR3 length: 15 residues.

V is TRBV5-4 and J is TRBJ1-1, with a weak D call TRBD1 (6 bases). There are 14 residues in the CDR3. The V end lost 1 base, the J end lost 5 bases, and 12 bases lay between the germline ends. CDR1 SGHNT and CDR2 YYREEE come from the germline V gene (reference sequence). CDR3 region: CASSLNRARTEAFF. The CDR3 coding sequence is TGTGCCAGCAGCTTGAACAGGGCCAGAACTGAAGCTTTCTTT.

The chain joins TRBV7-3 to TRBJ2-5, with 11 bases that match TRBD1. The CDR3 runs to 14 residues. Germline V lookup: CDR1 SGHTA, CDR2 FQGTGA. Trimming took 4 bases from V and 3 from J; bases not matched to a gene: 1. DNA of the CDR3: TGTGCCAGCAGCTCGGGACAGGGGGAAGAGACCCAGTACTTC. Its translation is CASSSGQGEETQYF. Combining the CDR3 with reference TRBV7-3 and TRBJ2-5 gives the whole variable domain GAGVSQTPSNKVTEKGKYVELRCDPISGHTALYWYRQSLGQGPEFLIYFQGTGAADDSGLPNDRFFAVRPEGSVSTLKIQRTERGDSAVYLCASSSGQGEETQYFGPGTRLLVL.

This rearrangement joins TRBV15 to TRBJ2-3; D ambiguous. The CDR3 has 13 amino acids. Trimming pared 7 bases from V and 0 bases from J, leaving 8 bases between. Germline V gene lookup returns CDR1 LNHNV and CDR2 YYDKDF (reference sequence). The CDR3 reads CATKLTSTDTQYF. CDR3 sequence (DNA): TGTGCCACCAAACTCACCAGCACAGATACGCAGTATTTT.

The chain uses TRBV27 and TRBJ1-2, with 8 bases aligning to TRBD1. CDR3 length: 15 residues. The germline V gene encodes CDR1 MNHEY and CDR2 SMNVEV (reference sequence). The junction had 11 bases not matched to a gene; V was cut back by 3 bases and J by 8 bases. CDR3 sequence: CASSFSPDRVGGYTF. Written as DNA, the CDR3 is TGTGCCAGCAGTTTTTCCCCGGACAGGGTTGGCGGCTACACCTTC.

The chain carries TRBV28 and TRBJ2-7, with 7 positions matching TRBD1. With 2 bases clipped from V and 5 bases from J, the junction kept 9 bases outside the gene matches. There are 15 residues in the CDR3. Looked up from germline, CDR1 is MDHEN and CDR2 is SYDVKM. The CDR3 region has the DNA TGTGCCAGCAGTTTAGCCGGCAGGGGGTTGAACGAGCAGTACTTC. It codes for CASSLAGRGLNEQYF.

The CDR3 loop is CASSLGTGAYGYTF. The CDR3 coding sequence is TGTGCCAGCAGCTTGGGGACAGGGGCCTATGGCTACACCTTC. This rearrangement joins TRBV7-3 to TRBJ1-2; 10 bases are shared with TRBD1. The V and J ends lost 3 bases and 4 bases, in that order; junction bases with no gene match: 2. The CDR3 runs 14 residues. The V gene's germline CDR1 is SGHTA and CDR2 FQGTGA. The full variable domain, completed using reference TRBV7-3 and TRBJ1-2, is GAGVSQTPSNKVTEKGKYVELRCDPISGHTALYWYRQSLGQGPEFLIYFQGTGAADDSGLPNDRFFAVRPEGSVSTLKIQRTERGDSAVYLCASSLGTGAYGYTFGSGTRLTVV.